This TCR beta chain is from a study of shared clonotypes between healthy human individuals. Study information: Sampling drew on donors who were a couple of women and three men aged 18 to 49. Findings of the study overall: Estimated richness values were generally larger in naive subsets than in memory subsets.

This CDR3 spans 18 amino acids. Between the trimmed V and J ends, which lost 0 bases and 0 bases, there was a span of 15 bases. Germline-derived CDR1 and CDR2 are SGDLS and YYNGEE. Several immunoSEQ 96-well plates shared each subset's DNA, each plate a replicate. Sequenced by immunoSEQ multiplex PCR; TCRdb stores in-frame clones only, minus some. The repertoire consists of approximately 2.1 million clones, with more than 85% occurring once and the leading ten covering about 0.37%. Comments on this clone: Its antigen is unidentified.

The receptor comes from a man between 18 and 29 years old in good health. Some clones in this sample may be carry-over from other donors' samples. The J gene is TRBJ1-4, the V gene TRBV9; TRBD1 is a possible D gene (5 bases). The sample was naive CD4+ T cells from PBMCs. The subset is: CD45RA+ positively selected. For the CDR3, the DNA is TGTGCCAGCAGCGTAGGGCGGGACGCCTTTGCAACTAATGAAAAACTGTTTTTT. Protein: CASSVGRDAFATNEKLFF.